This T cell receptor beta chain was identified during a study of T cell responses to AZD1222 COVID-19 vaccine. In the study overall: Second-dose schedules of about 4 or about 12 weeks were combined. Regarding the study as a whole: Repertoire samples came only from after the peak T cell response. After two AZD1222 doses, spike-specific TCR breadth and depth rose versus day 0. Donors in the cohort were predominantly white British and more often female, and clonal diversity was possibly underestimated.

A word on this clone: Its antigen is still unknown.

The V gene lost 7 bases and the J gene lost 6 bases, with 15 bases spanning the gap. CDR3 size: 13 residues. TCRdb's copy holds only in-frame clones and misses some; the assay was immunoSEQ multiplex PCR. The sample has fewer than 150,000 clones, 93% seen once. The sample in question was peripheral blood, obtained on day 0 of AZD1222 vaccination. The chain has TRBV12-3 or TRBV12-4 and TRBJ1-1, with D possibly being TRBD1 (5 bases). The TCR was taken from an adult in good health. The CDR3 region has the DNA TGTGCCAGCACCCGGGACTCCCCCGCTGAAGCTTTCTTT. This gives the protein CASTRDSPAEAFF.